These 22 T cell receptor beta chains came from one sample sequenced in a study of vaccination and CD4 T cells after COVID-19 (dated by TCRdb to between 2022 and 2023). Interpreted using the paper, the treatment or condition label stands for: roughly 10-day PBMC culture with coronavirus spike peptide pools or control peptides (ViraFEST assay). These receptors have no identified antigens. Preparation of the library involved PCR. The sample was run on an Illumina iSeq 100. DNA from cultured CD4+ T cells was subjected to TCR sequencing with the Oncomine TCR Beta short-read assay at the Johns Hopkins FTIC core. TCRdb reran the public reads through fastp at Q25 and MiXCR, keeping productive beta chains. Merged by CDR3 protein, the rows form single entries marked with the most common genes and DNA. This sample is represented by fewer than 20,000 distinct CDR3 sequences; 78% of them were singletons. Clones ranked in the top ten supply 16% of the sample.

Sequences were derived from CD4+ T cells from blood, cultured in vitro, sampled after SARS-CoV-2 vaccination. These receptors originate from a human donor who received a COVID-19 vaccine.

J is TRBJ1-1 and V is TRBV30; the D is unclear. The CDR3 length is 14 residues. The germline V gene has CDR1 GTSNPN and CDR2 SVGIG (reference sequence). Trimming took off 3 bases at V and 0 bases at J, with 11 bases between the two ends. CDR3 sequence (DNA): TGTGCCTGGAGCGGAAGAAGGGTGAACACTGAAGCTTTCTTT. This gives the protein CAWSGRRVNTEAFF.

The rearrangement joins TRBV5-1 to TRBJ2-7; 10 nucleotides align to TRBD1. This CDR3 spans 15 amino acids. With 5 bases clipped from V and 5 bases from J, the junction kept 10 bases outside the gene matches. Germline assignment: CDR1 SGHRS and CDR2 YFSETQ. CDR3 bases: TGCGCCAGCAGGGTCGTGACAGGGGGCGTCGACGAGCAGTACTTC. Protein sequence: CASRVVTGGVDEQYF.

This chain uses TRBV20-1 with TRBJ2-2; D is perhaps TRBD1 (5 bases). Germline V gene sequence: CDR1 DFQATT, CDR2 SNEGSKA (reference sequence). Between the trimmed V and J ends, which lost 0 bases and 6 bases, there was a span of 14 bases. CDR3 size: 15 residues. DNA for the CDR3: TGCAGTGCTAGAGATGGGGCCGGGCCGCCCGGGGAGCTGTTTTTT. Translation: CSARDGAGPPGELFF.

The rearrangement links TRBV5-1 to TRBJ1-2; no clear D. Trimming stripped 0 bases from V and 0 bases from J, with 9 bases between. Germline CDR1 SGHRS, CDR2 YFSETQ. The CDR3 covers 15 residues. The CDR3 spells CASSLGGTANYGYTF. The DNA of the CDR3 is TGCGCCAGCAGCTTGGGGGGAACAGCTAACTATGGCTACACCTTC.

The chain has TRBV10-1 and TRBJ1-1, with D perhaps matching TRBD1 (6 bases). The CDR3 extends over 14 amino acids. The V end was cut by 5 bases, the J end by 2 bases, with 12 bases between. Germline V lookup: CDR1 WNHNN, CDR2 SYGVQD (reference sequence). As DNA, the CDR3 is TGCGCCAGCAGTCCCGGACAGAGAAACACTGAAGCTTTCTTT. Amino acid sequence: CASSPGQRNTEAFF.

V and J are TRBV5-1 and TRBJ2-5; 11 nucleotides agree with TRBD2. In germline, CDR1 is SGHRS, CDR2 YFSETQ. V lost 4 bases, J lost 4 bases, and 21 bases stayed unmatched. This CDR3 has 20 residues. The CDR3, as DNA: TGCGCCAGCAGCCTGCCGAGTAGGACTAGCGGGCCCCACAGGGTAGAGACCCAGTACTTC. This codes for CASSLPSRTSGPHRVETQYF.

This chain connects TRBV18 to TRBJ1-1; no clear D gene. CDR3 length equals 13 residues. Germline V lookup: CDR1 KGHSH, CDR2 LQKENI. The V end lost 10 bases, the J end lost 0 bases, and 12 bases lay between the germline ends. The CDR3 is CATSDIMNTEAFF. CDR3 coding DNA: TGTGCCACCAGTGATATAATGAACACTGAAGCTTTCTTT. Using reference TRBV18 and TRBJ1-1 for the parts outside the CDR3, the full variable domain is NAGVMQNPRHLVRRRGQEARLRCSPMKGHSHVYWYRQLPEEGLKFMVYLQKENIIDESGMPKERFSAEFPKEGPSILRIQQVVRGDSAAYFCATSDIMNTEAFFGQGTRLTVV.

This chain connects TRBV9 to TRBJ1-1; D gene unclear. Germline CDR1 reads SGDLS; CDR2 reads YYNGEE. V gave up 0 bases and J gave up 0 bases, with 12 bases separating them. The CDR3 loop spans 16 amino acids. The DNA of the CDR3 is TGTGCCAGCAGCGTAGCTGGGAGGCAATTGAACACTGAAGCTTTCTTT. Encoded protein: CASSVAGRQLNTEAFF.

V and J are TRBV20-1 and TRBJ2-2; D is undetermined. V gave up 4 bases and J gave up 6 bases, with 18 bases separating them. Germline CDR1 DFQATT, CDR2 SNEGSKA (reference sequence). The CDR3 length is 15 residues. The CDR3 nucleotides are TGCAGTGCTATCCCAGGTTTTGGTTACCCCGGGGAGCTGTTTTTT. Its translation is CSAIPGFGYPGELFF.

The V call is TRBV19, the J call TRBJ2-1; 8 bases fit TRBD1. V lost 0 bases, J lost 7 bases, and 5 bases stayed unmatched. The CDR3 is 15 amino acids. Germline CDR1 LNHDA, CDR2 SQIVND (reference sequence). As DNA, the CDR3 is TGTGCCAGTAGTATAGATTTTACAGGGGGAAATGAGCAGTTCTTC. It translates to CASSIDFTGGNEQFF.

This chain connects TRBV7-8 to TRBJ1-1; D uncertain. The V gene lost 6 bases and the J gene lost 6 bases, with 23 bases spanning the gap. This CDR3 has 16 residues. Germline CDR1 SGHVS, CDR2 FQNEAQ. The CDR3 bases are TGTGCCAGCAGTCCCCAAGGGAGGGCGTTGTTTTCTGAAGCTTTCTTT. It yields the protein CASSPQGRALFSEAFF. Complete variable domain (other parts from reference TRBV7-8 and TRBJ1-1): GAGVSQSPRYKVAKRGQDVALRCDPISGHVSLFWYQQALGQGPEFLTYFQNEAQLDKSGLPSDRFFAERPEGSVSTLKIQRTQQEDSAVYLCASSPQGRALFSEAFFGQGTRLTVV.

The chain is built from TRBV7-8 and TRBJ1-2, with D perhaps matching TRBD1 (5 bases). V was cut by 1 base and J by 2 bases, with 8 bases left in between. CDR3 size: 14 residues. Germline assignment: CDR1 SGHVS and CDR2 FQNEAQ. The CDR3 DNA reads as TGTGCCAGCAGCTTAGGGGCAGGGAACTATGGCTACACCTTC. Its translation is CASSLGAGNYGYTF.

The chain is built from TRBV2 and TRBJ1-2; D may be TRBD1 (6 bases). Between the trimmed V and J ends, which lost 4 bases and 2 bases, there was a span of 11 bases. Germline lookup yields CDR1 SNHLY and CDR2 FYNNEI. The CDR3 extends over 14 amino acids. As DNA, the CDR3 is TGTGCCAGCAGTGGAGGGGGGTTAAACTATGGCTACACCTTC. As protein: CASSGGGLNYGYTF.

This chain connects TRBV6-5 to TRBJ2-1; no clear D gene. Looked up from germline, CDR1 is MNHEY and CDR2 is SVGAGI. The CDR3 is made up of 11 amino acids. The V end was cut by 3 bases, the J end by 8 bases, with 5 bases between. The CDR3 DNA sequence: TGTGCCAGCAGTTATCGGGATGAGCAGTTCTTC. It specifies CASSYRDEQFF.

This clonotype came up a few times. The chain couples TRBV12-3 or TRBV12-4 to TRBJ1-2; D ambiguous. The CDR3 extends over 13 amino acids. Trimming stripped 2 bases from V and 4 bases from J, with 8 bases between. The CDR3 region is CASSLIGAYGYTF. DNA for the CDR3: TGTGCCAGCAGTTTAATAGGCGCCTATGGCTACACCTTC.

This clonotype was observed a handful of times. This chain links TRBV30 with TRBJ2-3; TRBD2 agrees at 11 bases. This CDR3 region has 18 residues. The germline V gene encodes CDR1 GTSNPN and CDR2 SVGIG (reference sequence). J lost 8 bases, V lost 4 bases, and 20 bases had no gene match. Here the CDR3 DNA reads TGTGCCTGGACTTCGCCGGGACTAGCGGCGGCGTTGGGGGGTACGCAGTATTTT. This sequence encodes CAWTSPGLAAALGGTQYF.

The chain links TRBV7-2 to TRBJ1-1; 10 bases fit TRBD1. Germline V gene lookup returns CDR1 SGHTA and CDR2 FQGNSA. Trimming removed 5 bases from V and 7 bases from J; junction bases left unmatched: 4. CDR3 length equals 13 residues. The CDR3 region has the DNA TGTGCCAGCAGCAGGGACAGGGGAGGTGAAGCTTTCTTT. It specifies CASSRDRGGEAFF.

CDR3 nucleotide sequence: TGTGCCAGCAGCTTAAGGGACAGTCAGAACACTGAAGCTTTCTTT. Amino acid sequence: CASSLRDSQNTEAFF. This chain uses TRBV7-8 with TRBJ1-1; 7 bases fit TRBD1. Germline V gives CDR1 SGHVS, CDR2 FQNEAQ. J was trimmed by 1 base and V by 2 bases; bases with no gene match: 4. This CDR3 region has 15 residues.

CDR3 sequence reads: CSARDSGDGGTDTQYF. CDR3 DNA sequence: TGCAGTGCTAGGGACTCAGGGGATGGAGGCACAGATACGCAGTATTTT. The chain carries TRBV20-1 and TRBJ2-3; weak D call: TRBD1 (6 bases). The V end lost 3 bases, the J end lost 1 base, and 17 bases lay between the germline ends. Germline V gives CDR1 DFQATT, CDR2 SNEGSKA (reference sequence). The CDR3 has 16 residues.

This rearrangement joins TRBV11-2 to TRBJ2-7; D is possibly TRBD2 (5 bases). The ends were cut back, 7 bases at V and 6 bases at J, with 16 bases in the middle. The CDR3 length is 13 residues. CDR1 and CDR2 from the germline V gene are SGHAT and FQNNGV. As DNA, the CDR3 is TGTGCCAGCAAGCCAGTGAGGGTCGGCGAGCAGTACTTC. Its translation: CASKPVRVGEQYF.

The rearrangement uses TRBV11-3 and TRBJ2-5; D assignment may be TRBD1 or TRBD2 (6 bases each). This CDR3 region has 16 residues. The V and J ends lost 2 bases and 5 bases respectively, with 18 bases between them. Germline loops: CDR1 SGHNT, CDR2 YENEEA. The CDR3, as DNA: TGTGCCAGCAGCTTATTGGAAGGGGGGACCCGGGAGACCCAGTACTTC. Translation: CASSLLEGGTRETQYF.

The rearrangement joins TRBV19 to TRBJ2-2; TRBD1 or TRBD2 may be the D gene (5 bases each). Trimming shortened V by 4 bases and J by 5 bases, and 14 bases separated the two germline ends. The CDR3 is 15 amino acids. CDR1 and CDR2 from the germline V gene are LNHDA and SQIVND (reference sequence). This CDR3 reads CASSKEGRVTGELFF. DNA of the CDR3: TGTGCCAGTAGTAAAGAGGGGCGTGTAACCGGGGAGCTGTTTTTT.